One and the same sample provided the 19 T cell receptor beta chains below, sequenced in a study of identical twins. TCRdb re-called the 5' RACE reads with MiXCR, one entry per CDR3 protein. The data hold approximately 260,000 distinct CDR3 sequences, with around 8.3% observed a single time. This sample also belongs to another study, concerning yellow fever vaccine responses in identical twins.

The sample comprised CD8+ T cells sorted from blood. Source of these receptors: a woman aged 18-29 years in good health.

J is TRBJ2-1 and V is TRBV28, with D unclear. Germline V gene data show CDR1 as MDHEN and CDR2 as SYDVKM. V was cut by 3 bases and J by 0 bases, with 6 bases left in between. This CDR3 has 14 residues. CDR3 amino acids: CASSLTLSYNEQFF. DNA for the CDR3: TGTGCCAGCAGTTTGACGCTCTCCTACAATGAGCAGTTCTTC.

This clonotype was picked up many times. V usage is TRBV6-2 or TRBV6-3 and J usage is TRBJ2-2, with 8 bases matching TRBD1. Germline V gives CDR1 MNHEY, CDR2 SVGEGT. The CDR3 totals 13 residues. V gave up 5 bases and J gave up 6 bases; unmatched junction bases: 2. CDR3 sequence: CASSRQGPGELFF. The CDR3 coding sequence is TGTGCCAGCAGTCGACAGGGGCCCGGGGAGCTGTTTTTT.

This clonotype was picked up many times. This chain joins TRBV4-3 and TRBJ2-1; 7 positions match TRBD2. Germline V gene sequence: CDR1 LGHNA, CDR2 YSLEER. This CDR3 contains 16 residues. J lost 2 bases, V lost 4 bases, and 8 bases had no gene match. CDR3 DNA: TGCGCCAGCAGCCGGGATCTAGCGGCTACCTACAATGAGCAGTTCTTC. Protein product: CASSRDLAATYNEQFF.

The chain couples TRBV27 to TRBJ2-1; D remains ambiguous. Deletions cut 5 bases from V and 7 bases from J, with 9 bases between. Germline V gives CDR1 MNHEY, CDR2 SMNVEV (reference sequence). The CDR3 is 12 amino acids. CDR3 protein: CASSPYGNEQFF. The CDR3 DNA sequence: TGTGCCAGCAGTCCCTACGGGAATGAGCAGTTCTTC.

In this sample, this clonotype turned up many times. This chain uses TRBV25-1 with TRBJ1-2, with D perhaps matching TRBD1 (5 bases). Between the trimmed V and J ends, which lost 1 base and 4 bases, there was a span of 10 bases. The germline V gene encodes CDR1 MGHDK and CDR2 SYGVNS. The CDR3 is made up of 14 amino acids. The CDR3 DNA is TGTGCCAGCAGTGAATCTTGGGGACCCTATGGCTACACCTTC. Encoded protein: CASSESWGPYGYTF.

The rearrangement joins TRBV6-6 to TRBJ2-7, with D perhaps TRBD2 (6 bases). The V end lost 2 bases, the J end lost 4 bases, and 9 bases lay between the germline ends. Germline values: CDR1 MNHNY, CDR2 SVGAGI (reference sequence). The CDR3 is made up of 13 amino acids. The CDR3 DNA follows: TGTGCCAGCAGTTACCTAGCGCCGTACGAGCAGTACTTC. Protein sequence: CASSYLAPYEQYF.

This chain uses TRBV20-1 with TRBJ2-7, with D perhaps TRBD2 (6 bases). Germline CDR1 is DFQATT and CDR2 is SNEGSKA (reference sequence). V was shortened by 3 bases and J by 0 bases, with 15 bases between the two germline ends. This CDR3 spans 15 amino acids. The CDR3 protein is CSARGAGESSYEQYF. The CDR3 DNA follows: TGCAGTGCTAGGGGAGCGGGCGAGAGCTCCTACGAGCAGTACTTC.

This clonotype has ten or more counts. The V call is TRBV29-1, the J call TRBJ2-2; 9 bases agree with TRBD1. The CDR3 extends over 14 amino acids. Unmatched junction bases numbered 2, after V lost 1 base and J lost 5 bases. Germline V CDR1 and CDR2: SQVTM, ANQGSEA. CDR3 DNA: TGCAGCGTTGAAGCGACAGGGGGAACCGGGGAGCTGTTTTTT. Its translation: CSVEATGGTGELFF.

This clonotype was picked up many times. The chain recombines TRBV5-1 with TRBJ2-1; TRBD1 aligns across 8 bases. Germline assignment: CDR1 SGHRS and CDR2 YFSETQ. The ends lost 4 bases at V and 3 bases at J; junction bases unmatched: 3. This CDR3 is 14 amino acids long. DNA for the CDR3: TGCGCCAGCAGCGTGACAGGGGACTACAATGAGCAGTTCTTC. This gives the protein CASSVTGDYNEQFF.

This clonotype was detected many times. The chain recombines TRBV12-3 or TRBV12-4 with TRBJ2-5; 9 positions agree with TRBD1. The junction had 3 bases not matched to a gene; V was cut back by 6 bases and J by 4 bases. The CDR3 runs 13 residues. In DNA, the CDR3 is TGTGCCAGCAGGGGGACAGGGTCAGAGACCCAGTACTTC. This encodes CASRGTGSETQYF.

This clonotype was seen many times. The genes are TRBV29-1 and TRBJ2-3; TRBD2 is a possible D gene (5 bases). This CDR3 spans 17 amino acids. Germline-derived CDR1 and CDR2 are SQVTM and ANQGSEA. The V and J ends lost 0 bases and 4 bases respectively, with 20 bases between them. CDR3 residues: CSVEDTWLAFSPDTQYF. The CDR3 DNA reads as TGCAGCGTTGAAGATACTTGGCTAGCTTTTTCCCCAGATACGCAGTATTTT.

The V gene is TRBV11-2, the J gene TRBJ1-1, with a possible D match to TRBD1 (6 bases). V was trimmed by 0 bases and J by 4 bases, leaving 21 bases between them. From germline, CDR1 is SGHAT and CDR2 FQNNGV. The CDR3 is 18 residues long. CDR3 amino acids: CASSLDSGTQGHGTEAFF. For the CDR3, the DNA is TGTGCCAGCAGCTTAGACTCCGGGACACAAGGACACGGCACTGAAGCTTTCTTT.

The table lists this clonotype with a few counts. This chain links TRBV4-2 with TRBJ2-5; 10 bases are a match to TRBD2. In germline, CDR1 is LGHNA, CDR2 YNFKEQ. CDR3 size: 15 residues. Germline trimming cut 3 bases from V and 5 bases from J; bases unmatched to any gene: 6. CDR3 amino acids: CASSHKRGGLETQYF. The CDR3 bases are TGTGCCAGCAGCCACAAGCGGGGGGGCCTCGAGACCCAGTACTTC.

As concerns this clonotype: This may come from a read error, since a much larger clone is one base off. The chain joins TRBV7-9 to TRBJ2-1; D gene ambiguous. Germline CDR1 and CDR2: SEHNR and FQNEAQ (reference sequence). Trimming shortened V by 2 bases and J by 3 bases, and 5 bases separated the two germline ends. This CDR3 contains 13 residues. The DNA for the CDR3 is TGTGCCAGCAGCTTAAAGGACTACAATGAGCAGTTCTTC. This gives the protein CASSLKDYNEQFF.

This clonotype was seen only a few times. This chain uses TRBV14 with TRBJ2-7; D uncertain. Germline loops: CDR1 SGHDN, CDR2 FVKESK. Trimming cost V 0 bases and J 5 bases, with 5 bases left between them. The CDR3 length is 12 residues. CDR3 sequence reads: CASSQDTHEQYF. CDR3 DNA sequence: TGTGCCAGCAGCCAAGATACCCACGAGCAGTACTTC.

There are many counts of this clonotype. The chain uses TRBV30 and TRBJ1-1, with D maybe TRBD1 (6 bases). The CDR3 totals 13 residues. V was pared by 0 bases and J by 3 bases, with 8 bases between. The germline CDR1 and CDR2 sequences are GTSNPN and SVGIG (reference sequence). Here the CDR3 reads CAWSVGGDTEAFF. The CDR3, as DNA: TGTGCCTGGAGTGTAGGGGGGGACACTGAAGCTTTCTTT.

Only a few counts were recorded for this clonotype. The V gene is TRBV7-9, the J gene TRBJ2-1, with D perhaps matching TRBD2 (7 bases). Per germline, CDR1 SEHNR and CDR2 FQNEAQ (reference sequence). V lost 5 bases to trimming and J lost 8 bases, with 19 bases between them. The CDR3 spans 15 residues. CDR3 loop: CASSPGPGGGYEQFF. The DNA of the CDR3 is TGTGCCAGCAGCCCGGGTCCGGGCGGGGGCTATGAGCAGTTCTTC. Together with reference TRBV7-9 and TRBJ2-1, the CDR3 gives the full variable domain: DTGVSQNPRHKITKRGQNVTFRCDPISEHNRLYWYRQTLGQGPEFLTYFQNEAQLEKSRLLSDRFSAERPKGSFSTLEIQRTEQGDSAMYLCASSPGPGGGYEQFFGPGTRLTVL.

This clonotype was seen only a few times. This chain uses TRBV24-1 with TRBJ2-1; 8 bases align to TRBD2. The germline CDR1 and CDR2 sequences are KGHDR and SFDVKD. CDR3 size: 18 residues. V trimming: 3 bases; J trimming: 1 base; junction bases outside the gene matches: 10. The CDR3 nucleotides are TGTGCCACCAGTGATCTTCACGTGTCGGGAGGGTCCTACAATGAGCAGTTCTTC. As protein: CATSDLHVSGGSYNEQFF.

This clonotype occurred a few times. V and J are TRBV14 and TRBJ2-7; 7 nucleotides match TRBD2. This CDR3 region has 14 residues. The J segment lost 2 bases and the V segment lost 4 bases, leaving 5 bases of the junction unmatched. CDR1 is SGHDN and CDR2 is FVKESK in the germline V gene. CDR3 amino acids: CASSPGLVAYEQYF. Here the CDR3 DNA reads TGTGCCAGCAGCCCAGGACTAGTCGCCTACGAGCAGTACTTC.